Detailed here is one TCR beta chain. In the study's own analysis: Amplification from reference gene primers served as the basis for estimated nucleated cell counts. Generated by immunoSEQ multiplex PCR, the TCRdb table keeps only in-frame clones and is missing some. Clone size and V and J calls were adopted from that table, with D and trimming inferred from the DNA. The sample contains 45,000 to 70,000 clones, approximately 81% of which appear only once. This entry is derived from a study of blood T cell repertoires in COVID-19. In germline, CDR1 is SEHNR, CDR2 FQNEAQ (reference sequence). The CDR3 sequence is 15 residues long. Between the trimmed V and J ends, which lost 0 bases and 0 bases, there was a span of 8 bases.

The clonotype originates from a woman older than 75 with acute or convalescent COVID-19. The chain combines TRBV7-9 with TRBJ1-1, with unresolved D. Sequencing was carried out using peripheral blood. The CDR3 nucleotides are TGTGCCAGCAGCTTAGCGACGGACTTGAACACTGAAGCTTTCTTT. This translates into CASSLATDLNTEAFF.